The 32 T cell receptor beta chains below were found in one sample sequenced in a study of regulatory T cells in long-lasting Graves disease. Time point reported: newly diagnosed GD, antithyroid drugs for less than 3 months. From RNA extracted from PBMCs, the TCR library was made. To make TCR beta libraries, researchers used iRepertoire HTBI primers and Arm-PCR of CDR3 regions. One entry per CDR3 protein, called by TCRdb with MiXCR from the multiplex PCR reads. Of hundreds of thousands of distinct CDR3 sequences listed, about 16% are singletons. The same sample was also studied in work on T cells in Graves' hyperthyroidism and ophthalmopathy.

Sequencing was performed on peripheral blood mononuclear cells (PBMCs), taken at new diagnosis, from a patient treated with antithyroid drugs. The receptors here all came from a woman aged 40-60 years with Graves disease.

At least ten counts were recorded for this clonotype. The chain employs TRBV11-2 and TRBJ2-3; TRBD2 aligns across 10 bases. Germline trimming cut 1 base from V and 2 bases from J; bases unmatched to any gene: 6. The CDR3 covers 17 residues. The germline V gene encodes CDR1 SGHAT and CDR2 FQNNGV. The CDR3 region has the DNA TGTGCCAGCAGCTTAGTCCCTAGCGGGAGACACACAGATACGCAGTATTTT. Protein: CASSLVPSGRHTDTQYF.

This clonotype was seen more than once but under ten times. The CDR3 DNA reads as TGTGCCAGTCAACTTCTACTAACGAACACCGGGGAGCTGTTTTTT. Its protein is CASQLLLTNTGELFF. The chain recombines TRBV19 with TRBJ2-2, with D hard to call. This CDR3 is 15 amino acids long. Germline values: CDR1 LNHDA, CDR2 SQIVND (reference sequence). Trimming removed 8 bases from V and 0 bases from J, with 13 bases in between.

The chain has TRBV28 and TRBJ2-1; TRBD1 aligns across 11 bases. The DNA end favors TRBJ2-5, so the J call may be wrong. CDR3 size: 16 residues. Germline assignment: CDR1 MDHEN and CDR2 SYDVKM. CDR3 residues: CASSLDRGLVQETQYF. The CDR3 region has the DNA TGTGCCAGCAGTTTGGACAGGGGGCTGGTCCAAGAGACCCAGTACTTC.

V and J are TRBV5-1 and TRBJ1-3; D is unclear. The CDR3 is made up of 17 amino acids. CDR1 is SGHRS and CDR2 is YFSETQ in the germline V gene. Trimming removed 0 bases from V and 4 bases from J, with 17 bases in between. The CDR3 DNA reads TGCGCCAGCAGCTTGGCCCCCCCCGGAGCAGGAGGAAACACCATATATTTT. It yields the protein CASSLAPPGAGGNTIYF.

Ten or more counts support this clonotype. V and J are TRBV7-9 and TRBJ2-3; 13 bases agree with TRBD2. V trimming: 5 bases; J trimming: 0 bases; junction bases outside the gene matches: 2. Germline values: CDR1 SEHNR, CDR2 FQNEAQ (reference sequence). The CDR3 totals 16 residues. The CDR3 sequence is CASSPGLAGSTDTQYF. CDR3 sequence (DNA): TGTGCCAGCAGCCCGGGACTAGCGGGGAGCACAGATACGCAGTATTTT.

At least ten counts were recorded for this clonotype. This rearrangement joins TRBV24-1 to TRBJ1-2, with D perhaps matching TRBD1 (6 bases). V shed 12 bases and J shed 2 bases, with 18 bases lying between them. The CDR3 contains 14 residues. The germline V gene encodes CDR1 KGHDR and CDR2 SFDVKD. Written as DNA, the CDR3 is TGTGCCGCTGCTTCGACAGGTCTCAACTATGGCTACACCTTC. Protein sequence: CAAASTGLNYGYTF.

Many counts were recorded for this clonotype. The chain is built from TRBV6-2 or TRBV6-3 and TRBJ2-5; D is ambiguous. This CDR3 is built from 13 residues. Trimming took off 7 bases at V and 4 bases at J, with 13 bases between the two ends. CDR1 MNHEY and CDR2 SVGEGT come from the germline V gene. This CDR3 is CASKRFYGETQYF. The CDR3 nucleotides are TGTGCCAGCAAACGGTTTTATGGAGAGACCCAGTACTTC.

The chain has TRBV5-5 and TRBJ1-1; D possibly corresponds to TRBD1 (5 bases). V was pared by 0 bases and J by 7 bases, with 16 bases between. Germline CDR1 SGHKS, CDR2 YYEKEE (reference sequence). This CDR3 has 15 residues. CDR3 loop: CASSLAFETVVEAFF. CDR3 DNA sequence: TGTGCCAGCAGCTTGGCCTTTGAGACAGTCGTTGAAGCTTTCTTT.

The chain joins TRBV3-1 to TRBJ2-7; D might be TRBD1 (6 bases). Trimming took 4 bases from V and 2 from J, leaving 15 bases between them. The germline CDR1 and CDR2 sequences are LGHDT and YNNKEL (reference sequence). The CDR3 spans 15 residues. The CDR3 is CASSPPTGYTYEQYF. CDR3 nucleotides: TGTGCCAGCAGCCCCCCAACAGGGTACACCTACGAGCAGTACTTC.

The chain is built from TRBV5-1 and TRBJ2-3; 10 nucleotides align to TRBD1. The germline CDR1 and CDR2 sequences are SGHRS and YFSETQ. V shed 5 bases, J shed 5 bases, and the junction held 11 bases outside the gene matches. CDR3 size: 16 residues. CDR3 sequence (DNA): TGCGCCAGCAGACTCCAGACAGGGGGCGGTGGAGATACGCAGTATTTT. Amino acid sequence: CASRLQTGGGGDTQYF.

The J gene is TRBJ2-3, the V gene TRBV9, with D tentatively TRBD2 (5 bases). The germline V gene encodes CDR1 SGDLS and CDR2 YYNGEE. The CDR3 loop spans 14 amino acids. The V and J ends lost 0 bases and 2 bases respectively, with 7 bases between them. This CDR3 reads CASSVGLPTDTQYF. The CDR3 DNA sequence: TGTGCCAGCAGCGTAGGACTACCCACAGATACGCAGTATTTT.

This clonotype was seen a few times. The CDR3 region has the DNA TGTGCCAGCAGCCCCGGCGCCTCTGGAAACACCATATATTTT. Residues: CASSPGASGNTIYF. The chain links TRBV13 to TRBJ1-3; the D is unclear. Between the trimmed V and J ends, which lost 5 bases and 0 bases, there was a span of 8 bases. The CDR3 has 14 residues. Per the germline V gene, CDR1 is PRHDT and CDR2 is FYEKMQ (reference sequence).

This clonotype came up many times. The chain recombines TRBV11-3 with TRBJ2-7; the D gene is possibly TRBD2 (5 bases). The germline CDR1 and CDR2 sequences are SGHNT and YENEEA. Trimming cost V 1 base and J 0 bases, with 7 bases left between them. There are 14 residues in the CDR3. In DNA form, the CDR3 reads TGTGCCAGCAGCTTAGCGGACTTCTCCTACGAGCAGTACTTC. This codes for CASSLADFSYEQYF.

This clonotype came up a few times. The V and J genes are TRBV5-4 and TRBJ2-1, with 7 bases matching TRBD1. With 3 bases clipped from V and 3 bases from J, the junction kept 6 bases outside the gene matches. The CDR3 loop spans 15 amino acids. Germline assignment: CDR1 SGHNT and CDR2 YYREEE (reference sequence). In nucleotides, the CDR3 is TGTGCCAGCAGCTCCAACAGGGGAGACTACAATGAGCAGTTCTTC. Protein product: CASSSNRGDYNEQFF.

The V call is TRBV11-2, the J call TRBJ2-7, with 8 positions matching TRBD1. Germline V gives CDR1 SGHAT, CDR2 FQNNGV. The ends lost 3 bases at V and 5 bases at J; junction bases unmatched: 6. The CDR3 is made up of 14 amino acids. CDR3 in amino acids: CASSFRQGMDEQYF. The CDR3 bases are TGTGCCAGCAGCTTTCGACAGGGGATGGACGAGCAGTACTTC.

This chain joins TRBV12-3 or TRBV12-4 and TRBJ2-2; D remains unclear. This CDR3 region has 12 residues. The germline V and J ends were trimmed by 7 bases and 4 bases, with 7 bases remaining between them. The CDR3 coding sequence is TGTGCCAGCAACTCACCCACCGGGGAGCTGTTTTTT. Amino acid sequence: CASNSPTGELFF.

At least ten counts were recorded for this clonotype. This chain uses TRBV6-1 with TRBJ1-4; D gene unclear. Between the trimmed V and J ends, which lost 7 bases and 0 bases, there was a span of 15 bases. Germline CDR1 is MNHNS and CDR2 is SASEGT. CDR3 length: 16 amino acids. For the CDR3, the DNA is TGTGCCAGCACTCTGACGTCCCCCGCAACTAATGAAAAACTGTTTTTT. It specifies CASTLTSPATNEKLFF.

The table lists this clonotype with a few counts. The chain carries TRBV20-1 and TRBJ1-2; weak D call: TRBD1 (5 bases). Germline CDR1 reads DFQATT; CDR2 reads SNEGSKA (reference sequence). The CDR3 runs to 14 residues. V was cut by 1 base and J by 6 bases, with 15 bases left in between. DNA of the CDR3: TGCAGTGCTAGAGCCCCGTTAGGGGCCGATGGCTACACCTTC. Its protein product is CSARAPLGADGYTF.

At least ten counts were recorded for this clonotype. The chain combines TRBV29-1 with TRBJ1-1, with D tentatively TRBD1 (5 bases). The germline gives CDR1 SQVTM, CDR2 ANQGSEA. Trimming removed 2 bases from V and 10 bases from J, with 17 bases in between. The CDR3 loop spans 13 amino acids. The CDR3 region has the DNA TGCAGCGTTGAAAGAGTGCTTTCCGGGGGAGCTTTCTTT. This translates into CSVERVLSGGAFF.

This clonotype was recorded many times. The V call is TRBV2, the J call TRBJ2-5; the D is unclear. Germline values: CDR1 SNHLY, CDR2 FYNNEI. CDR3 size: 12 residues. Trimming stripped 8 bases from V and 1 base from J, with 8 bases between. CDR3: CASWGLQETQYF. The CDR3 DNA reads as TGTGCCAGCTGGGGTCTCCAAGAGACCCAGTACTTC.

This clonotype was counted between two and nine times. The gene calls are TRBV5-1 and TRBJ2-1; D may match TRBD1 or TRBD2 (5 bases each). CDR1 and CDR2 from the germline V gene are SGHRS and YFSETQ. This CDR3 spans 16 amino acids. V was trimmed by 0 bases and J by 2 bases, leaving 12 bases between them. The CDR3 nucleotides are TGCGCCAGCAGCTTGGGAGGGCAGGGTACCTACAATGAGCAGTTCTTC. It is translated as CASSLGGQGTYNEQFF.

This clonotype was seen ten or more times. V and J are TRBV28 and TRBJ2-6; no clear D gene. The CDR3 contains 20 residues. Germline CDR1 MDHEN, CDR2 SYDVKM. V lost 2 bases, J lost 0 bases, and 20 bases lay in between. CDR3 sequence (DNA): TGTGCCAGCAGTTTAGGGCTCGGAAAGGGAATAAGCTCTGGGGCCAACGTCCTGACTTTC. This codes for CASSLGLGKGISSGANVLTF.

CDR3 residues: CASSPKQGAYTEAFF. For the CDR3, the DNA is TGCGCCAGCAGCCCTAAACAGGGGGCTTACACTGAAGCTTTCTTT. The V and J genes are TRBV4-1 and TRBJ1-1, with 9 positions matching TRBD1. The CDR3 is made up of 15 amino acids. The trim removed 4 bases at V and 3 bases at J, leaving 6 bases unmatched. Germline-derived CDR1 and CDR2 are MGHRA and YSYEKL.

The V call is TRBV19, the J call TRBJ2-2; TRBD2 might be the D (5 bases). The CDR3 covers 15 residues. The germline CDR1 and CDR2 sequences are LNHDA and SQIVND (reference sequence). V lost 5 bases, J lost 3 bases, and 13 bases lay in between. The chain's CDR3 is CASSPRTWDTGELFF. The CDR3 nucleotides read TGTGCCAGTAGTCCTCGGACTTGGGACACCGGGGAGCTGTTTTTT. The full variable domain, its missing parts supplied by reference TRBV19 and TRBJ2-2, is DGGITQSPKYLFRKEGQNVTLSCEQNLNHDAMYWYRQDPGQGLRLIYYSQIVNDFQKGDIAEGYSVSREKKESFPLTVTSAQKNPTAFYLCASSPRTWDTGELFFGEGSRLTVL.

In regard to this clonotype: This may arise from a read error, as a much more abundant clone is one base away. This sequence joins TRBV7-9 and TRBJ1-1; weak D call: TRBD1 (5 bases). The CDR3 extends over 15 amino acids. CDR1 and CDR2 (germline): SEHNR, FQNEAQ (reference sequence). CDR3 loop: CASSPPTVKNTEASF. The CDR3 DNA is TGTGCCAGCAGCCCTCCGACAGTTAAGAACACTGAAGCTTCCTTT. Combining the CDR3 with reference TRBV7-9 and TRBJ1-1 gives the whole variable domain DTGVSQNPRHKITKRGQNVTFRCDPISEHNRLYWYRQTLGQGPEFLTYFQNEAQLEKSRLLSDRFSAERPKGSFSTLEIQRTEQGDSAMYLCASSPPTVKNTEASFGQGTRLTVV.

This clonotype was seen only a few times. The V call is TRBV19, the J call TRBJ2-3; 8 nucleotides line up with TRBD2. CDR1 LNHDA and CDR2 SQIVND come from the germline V gene (reference sequence). The CDR3 is made up of 15 amino acids. V was pared by 3 bases and J by 4 bases, with 6 bases of the junction left unmatched. CDR3 protein: CASSIQRGSPDTQYF. The DNA of the CDR3 is TGTGCCAGTAGTATCCAGCGGGGGTCTCCAGATACGCAGTATTTT.

This clonotype was detected a few times. The genes are TRBV19 and TRBJ1-2; D may be TRBD1 (5 bases). V dropped 10 bases and J dropped 7 bases, with 13 bases sitting between them. Germline lookup yields CDR1 LNHDA and CDR2 SQIVND (reference sequence). This CDR3 contains 11 residues. The CDR3 sequence is CATTGGTGYTF. CDR3 nucleotides: TGTGCCACCACTGGGGGAACTGGCTACACCTTC.

This clonotype was found a few times. The V gene is TRBV27, the J gene TRBJ2-7, with 10 nucleotides matching TRBD1. J was trimmed by 5 bases and V by 9 bases; bases with no gene match: 4. CDR1 is MNHEY, CDR2 SMNVEV, per germline (reference sequence). The length of the CDR3 is 12 residues. The CDR3 bases are TGTGCCAGAAGACAGGGGGCTAACGAGCAGTACTTC. It yields the protein CARRQGANEQYF.

Many counts were recorded for this clonotype. The genes are TRBV5-1 and TRBJ2-1; possibly TRBD2 for D (6 bases). There are 15 residues in the CDR3. V lost 2 bases and J 10 bases, leaving 19 bases between the germline ends. Germline loops: CDR1 SGHRS, CDR2 YFSETQ. In nucleotides, the CDR3 is TGCGCCAGCAGCTTTGGCGGGGCTCCGGGCGGAGAGCAGTTCTTC. Amino acid sequence: CASSFGGAPGGEQFF.

This clonotype was seen at least ten times. The gene calls are TRBV2 and TRBJ1-1; D unclear. Looked up from germline, CDR1 is SNHLY and CDR2 is FYNNEI. This CDR3 contains 14 residues. Trimming removed 1 base at V and 5 bases at J, with 11 bases between. The CDR3 DNA is TGTGCCAGCAGTGAAGGGACTATAATGACTGAAGCTTTCTTT. The encoded protein is CASSEGTIMTEAFF.

This clonotype was observed many times. This chain joins TRBV3-1 and TRBJ2-5, with 9 bases that match TRBD1. J lost 4 bases, V lost 5 bases, and 5 bases had no gene match. The germline CDR1 and CDR2 sequences are LGHDT and YNNKEL (reference sequence). The CDR3 covers 14 residues. This chain's CDR3 is CASSAGTGTETQYF. The CDR3 DNA reads as TGTGCCAGCAGCGCCGGGACAGGGACAGAGACCCAGTACTTC.

This clonotype was observed many times. A read error may account for a junction end that differs from germline. CDR3 DNA sequence: TGTGCCAGCAGCTTAAGACTAGCGGATGAGCAGTTCTTC. Encoded protein: CASSLRLADEQFF. The chain uses TRBV4-1 and TRBJ2-1; 9 bases are shared with TRBD2. The germline gives CDR1 MGHRA, CDR2 YSYEKL. This CDR3 has 13 amino acids.